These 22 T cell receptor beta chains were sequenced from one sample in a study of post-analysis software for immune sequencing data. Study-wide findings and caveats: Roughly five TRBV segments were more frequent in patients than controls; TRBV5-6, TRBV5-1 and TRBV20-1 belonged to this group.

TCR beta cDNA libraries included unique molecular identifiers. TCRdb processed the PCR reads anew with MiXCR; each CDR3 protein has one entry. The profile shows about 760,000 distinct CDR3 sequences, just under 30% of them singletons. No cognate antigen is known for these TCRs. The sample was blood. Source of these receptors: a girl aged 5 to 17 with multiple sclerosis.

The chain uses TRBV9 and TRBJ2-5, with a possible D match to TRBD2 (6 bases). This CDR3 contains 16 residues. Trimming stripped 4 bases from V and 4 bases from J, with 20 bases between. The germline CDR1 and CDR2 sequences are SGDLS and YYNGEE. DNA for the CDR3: TGTGCCAGCAGCTCCGGAGGGGTGATTGGGGGAGAGACCCAGTACTTC. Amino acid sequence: CASSSGGVIGGETQYF.

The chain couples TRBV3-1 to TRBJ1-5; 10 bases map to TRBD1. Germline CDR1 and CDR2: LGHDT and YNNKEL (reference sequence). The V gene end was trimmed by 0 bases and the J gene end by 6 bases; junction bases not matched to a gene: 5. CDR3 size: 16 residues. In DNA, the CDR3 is TGTGCCAGCAGCCAAGATTCGACAGGGGGCAGTCAGCCCCAGCATTTT. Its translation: CASSQDSTGGSQPQHF.

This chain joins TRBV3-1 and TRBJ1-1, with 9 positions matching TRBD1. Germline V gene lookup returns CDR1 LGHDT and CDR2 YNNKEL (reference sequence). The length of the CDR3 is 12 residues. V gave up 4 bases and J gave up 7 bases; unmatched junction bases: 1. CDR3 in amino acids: CASSRGQGEAFF. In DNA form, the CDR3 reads TGTGCCAGCAGCCGGGGACAGGGTGAAGCTTTCTTT.

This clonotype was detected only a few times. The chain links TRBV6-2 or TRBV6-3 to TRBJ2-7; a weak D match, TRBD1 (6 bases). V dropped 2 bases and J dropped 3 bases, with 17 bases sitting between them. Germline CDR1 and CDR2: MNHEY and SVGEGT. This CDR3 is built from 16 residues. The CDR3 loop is CASSYDRQSGVYEQYF. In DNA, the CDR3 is TGTGCCAGCAGTTACGACAGACAATCAGGGGTCTACGAGCAGTACTTC.

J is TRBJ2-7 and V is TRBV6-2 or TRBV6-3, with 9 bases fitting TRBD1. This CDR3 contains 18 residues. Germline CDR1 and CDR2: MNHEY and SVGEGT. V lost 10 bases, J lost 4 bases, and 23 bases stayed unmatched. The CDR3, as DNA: TGTGCCACCGCCCCGGATCTTACCAAGGACAGGGGTCAATACGAGCAGTACTTC. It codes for CATAPDLTKDRGQYEQYF.

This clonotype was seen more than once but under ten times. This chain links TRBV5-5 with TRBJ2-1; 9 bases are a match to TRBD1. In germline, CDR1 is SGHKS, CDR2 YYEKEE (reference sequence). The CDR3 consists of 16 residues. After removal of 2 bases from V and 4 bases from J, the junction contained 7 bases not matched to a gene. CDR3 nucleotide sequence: TGTGCCAGCAGCTTCTCCCGGGACAGGGCGTACAATGAGCAGTTCTTC. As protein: CASSFSRDRAYNEQFF.

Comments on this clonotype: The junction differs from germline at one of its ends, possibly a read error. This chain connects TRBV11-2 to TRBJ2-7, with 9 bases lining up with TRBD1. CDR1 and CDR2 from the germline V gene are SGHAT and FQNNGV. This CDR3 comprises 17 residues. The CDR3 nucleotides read TGTGCCAGCGGCTTCCTCCCCGCTCGGACAGGGGTGGACGAGCAGTACTTC. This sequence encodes CASGFLPARTGVDEQYF.

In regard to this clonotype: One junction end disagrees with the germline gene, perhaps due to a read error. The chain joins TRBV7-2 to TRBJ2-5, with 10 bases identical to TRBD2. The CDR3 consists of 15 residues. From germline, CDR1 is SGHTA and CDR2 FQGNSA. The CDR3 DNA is TGTGCCAGCAGCACGGGGACTAGCGTCGGGGAGACCCGGTACTTC. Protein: CASSTGTSVGETRYF.

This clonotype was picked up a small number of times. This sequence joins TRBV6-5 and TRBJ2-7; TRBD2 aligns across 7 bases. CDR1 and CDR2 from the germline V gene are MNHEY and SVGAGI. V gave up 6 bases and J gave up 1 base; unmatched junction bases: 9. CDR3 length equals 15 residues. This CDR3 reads CASRKLAPTSYEQYF. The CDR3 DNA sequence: TGTGCCAGCAGAAAACTAGCGCCCACTTCCTACGAGCAGTACTTC.

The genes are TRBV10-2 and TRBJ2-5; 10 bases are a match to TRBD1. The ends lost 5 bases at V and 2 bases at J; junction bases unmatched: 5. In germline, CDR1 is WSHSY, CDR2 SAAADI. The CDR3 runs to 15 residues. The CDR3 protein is CASSPTDRGQETQYF. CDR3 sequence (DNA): TGCGCCAGCAGTCCGACGGACAGGGGGCAAGAGACCCAGTACTTC.

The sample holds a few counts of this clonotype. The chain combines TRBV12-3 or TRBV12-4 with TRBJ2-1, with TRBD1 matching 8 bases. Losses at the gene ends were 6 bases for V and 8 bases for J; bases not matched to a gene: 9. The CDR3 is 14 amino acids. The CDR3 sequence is CASRYRQGMYEQFF. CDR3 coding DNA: TGTGCCAGCAGATACCGACAGGGGATGTATGAGCAGTTCTTC.

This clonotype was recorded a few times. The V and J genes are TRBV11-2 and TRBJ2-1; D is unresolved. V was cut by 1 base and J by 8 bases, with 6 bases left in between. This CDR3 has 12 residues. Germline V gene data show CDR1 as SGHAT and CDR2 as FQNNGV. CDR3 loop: CASSLAPHEQFF. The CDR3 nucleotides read TGTGCCAGCAGCTTAGCCCCCCATGAGCAGTTCTTC.

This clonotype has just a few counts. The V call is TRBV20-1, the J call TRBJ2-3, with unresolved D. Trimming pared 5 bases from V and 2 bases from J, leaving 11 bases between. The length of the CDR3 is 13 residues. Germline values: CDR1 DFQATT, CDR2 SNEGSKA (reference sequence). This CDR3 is CSAPLGNTDTQYF. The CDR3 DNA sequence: TGCAGTGCTCCCCTGGGGAACACAGATACGCAGTATTTT.

The CDR3 region has the DNA TGTGCCAGCAGGGGCGGGACTAGCGGGAGATACACCGGGGAGCTGTTTTTT. It codes for CASRGGTSGRYTGELFF. The chain joins TRBV7-2 to TRBJ2-2, with 14 bases lining up with TRBD2. The length of the CDR3 is 17 residues. The J segment lost 3 bases and the V segment lost 6 bases, leaving 6 bases of the junction unmatched. Per the germline V gene, CDR1 is SGHTA and CDR2 is FQGNSA.

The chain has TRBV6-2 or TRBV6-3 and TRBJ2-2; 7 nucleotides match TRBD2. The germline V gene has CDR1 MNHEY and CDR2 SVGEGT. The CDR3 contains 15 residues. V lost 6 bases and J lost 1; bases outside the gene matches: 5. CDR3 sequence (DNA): TGTGCCAGCAGACGGGGACTATTGAACACCGGGGAGCTGTTTTTT. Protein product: CASRRGLLNTGELFF.

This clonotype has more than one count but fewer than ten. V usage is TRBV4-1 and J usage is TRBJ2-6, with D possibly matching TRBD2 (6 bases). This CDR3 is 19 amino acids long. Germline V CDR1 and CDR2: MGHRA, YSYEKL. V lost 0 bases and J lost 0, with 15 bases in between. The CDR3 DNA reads TGCGCCAGCAGCCAAGATCCTCTAGCGACGAACTCTGGGGCCAACGTCCTGACTTTC. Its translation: CASSQDPLATNSGANVLTF.

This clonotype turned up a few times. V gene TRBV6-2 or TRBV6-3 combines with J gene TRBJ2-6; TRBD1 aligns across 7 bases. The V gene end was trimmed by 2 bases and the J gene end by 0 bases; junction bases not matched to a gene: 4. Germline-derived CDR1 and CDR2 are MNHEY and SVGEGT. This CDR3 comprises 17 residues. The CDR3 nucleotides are TGTGCCAGCAGTTACAGGGGGCGAGGCTCTGGGGCCAACGTCCTGACTTTC. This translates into CASSYRGRGSGANVLTF.

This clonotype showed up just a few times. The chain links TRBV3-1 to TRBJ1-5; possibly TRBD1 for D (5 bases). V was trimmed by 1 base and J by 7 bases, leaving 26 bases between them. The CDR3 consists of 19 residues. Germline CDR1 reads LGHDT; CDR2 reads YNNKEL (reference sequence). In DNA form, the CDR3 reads TGTGCCAGCAGCCAAGTCATCTTCGGGGACCATACTTCGAGGCAGCCCCAGCATTTT. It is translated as CASSQVIFGDHTSRQPQHF.

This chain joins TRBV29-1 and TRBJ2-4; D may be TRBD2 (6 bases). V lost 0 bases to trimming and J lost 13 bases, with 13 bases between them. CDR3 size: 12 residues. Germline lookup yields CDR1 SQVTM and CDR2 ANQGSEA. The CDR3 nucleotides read TGCAGCGTTGAAGAACGTGGGACTGAGCAGTACTTC. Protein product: CSVEERGTEQYF.

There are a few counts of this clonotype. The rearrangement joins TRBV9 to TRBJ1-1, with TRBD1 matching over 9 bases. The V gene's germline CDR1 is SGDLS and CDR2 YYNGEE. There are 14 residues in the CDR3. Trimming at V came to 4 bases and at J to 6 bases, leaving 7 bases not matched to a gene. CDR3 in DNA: TGTGCCAGCAGCTACGGGGACAGGGCTTCTGAAGCTTTCTTT. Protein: CASSYGDRASEAFF.

In DNA, the CDR3 is TGTGCCAGCAGCCCGTTGCGGGGGGCCCAAGAGACCCAGTACTTC. It translates to CASSPLRGAQETQYF. The rearrangement uses TRBV3-1 and TRBJ2-5, with 8 bases identical to TRBD2. CDR3 size: 15 residues. V lost 4 bases and J lost 1; bases outside the gene matches: 5. Per germline, CDR1 LGHDT and CDR2 YNNKEL (reference sequence).

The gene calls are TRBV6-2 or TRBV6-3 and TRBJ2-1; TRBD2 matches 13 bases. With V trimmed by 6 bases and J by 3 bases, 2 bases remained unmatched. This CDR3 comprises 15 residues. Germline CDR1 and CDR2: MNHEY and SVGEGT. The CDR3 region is CASRRLAGGYNEQFF. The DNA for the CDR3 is TGTGCCAGCAGGCGACTAGCGGGGGGCTACAATGAGCAGTTCTTC.